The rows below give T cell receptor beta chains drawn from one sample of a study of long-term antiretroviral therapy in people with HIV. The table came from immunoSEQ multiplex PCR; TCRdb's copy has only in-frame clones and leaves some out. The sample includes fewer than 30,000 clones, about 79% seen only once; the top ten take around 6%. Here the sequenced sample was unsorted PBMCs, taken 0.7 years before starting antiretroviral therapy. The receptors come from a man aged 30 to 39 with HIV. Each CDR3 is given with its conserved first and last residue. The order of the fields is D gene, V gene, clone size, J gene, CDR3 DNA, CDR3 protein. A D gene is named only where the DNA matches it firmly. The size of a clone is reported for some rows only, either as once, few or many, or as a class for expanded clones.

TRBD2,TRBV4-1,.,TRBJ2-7,TGCGCCAGCAGCCAAGATTCATGGCTAGCGGGAGGTCGCGACGAGCAGTACTTC,CASSQDSWLAGGRDEQYF
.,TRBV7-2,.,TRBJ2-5,TGTGCCAGCTTAGCCCCAGGGGAGACCCAGTACTTC,CASLAPGETQYF
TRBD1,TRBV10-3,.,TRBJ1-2,TGTGCCATCAGTGTGGAGACAGGGGCTAACTATGGCTACACCTTC,CAISVETGANYGYTF
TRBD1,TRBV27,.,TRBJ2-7,TGTGCCAGCAGTTTTAGGACAGGGGACGAGCAGTACTTC,CASSFRTGDEQYF
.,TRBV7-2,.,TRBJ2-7,TGTGCCAGCAGCTTTCCTAACAGGGCAGGGCAAGCTTACGAGCAGTACTTC,CASSFPNRAGQAYEQYF
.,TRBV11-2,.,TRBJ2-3,TGTGCCAGCAGCGGACAGACACCTTTCGCTTATACGCAGTATTTT,CASSGQTPFAYTQYF
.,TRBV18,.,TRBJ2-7,TGTGCCAGCTCACCGATCGCCCCCACGGGGTCGAGCGAGCAGTACTTC,CASSPIAPTGSSEQYF
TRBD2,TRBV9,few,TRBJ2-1,TGTGCCAGCAGCGTAGATGGCGGGAGCAATGAGCAGTTCTTC,CASSVDGGSNEQFF
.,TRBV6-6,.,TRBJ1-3,TGTGCCACCACTCACGAGGGGAGGGGAAACACCATATATTTT,CATTHEGRGNTIYF
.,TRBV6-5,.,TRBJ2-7,TGTGCCAGCAGTTACGAAGGGACACAAACCTCCTACGAGCAGTACTTC,CASSYEGTQTSYEQYF
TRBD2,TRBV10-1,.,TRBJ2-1,TGCGCCAGCAGTCCGACTAGCGGGAAATACAATGAGCAGTTCTTC,CASSPTSGKYNEQFF
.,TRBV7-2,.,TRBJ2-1,TGTGCCAGCAGCTTAGTCCTTCATGGGCAGTTCTTC,CASSLVLHGQFF
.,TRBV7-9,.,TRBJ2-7,TGTGCCAGTTCCGGGGGGACAGGAAGCGAGCAGTACTTC,CASSGGTGSEQYF
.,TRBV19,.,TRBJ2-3,TGTGCCAGTAGTATCCACAGGGAAACGCAGTATTTT,CASSIHRETQYF
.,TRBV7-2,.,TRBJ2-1,TGTGCCAGCAGCCGAAACAATGAGCAGTTCTTC,CASSRNNEQFF
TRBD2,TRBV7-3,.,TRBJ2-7,TGTGCCAGCTTCCAACAGCGGGATGGCGGGGGGGTCTCCTACGAGCAGTACTTC,CASFQQRDGGGVSYEQYF
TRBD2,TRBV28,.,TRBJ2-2,TGTGCCAGCAGTCGACTAGCGGGAATCACCGGGGAGCTGTTTTTT,CASSRLAGITGELFF
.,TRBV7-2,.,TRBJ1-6,TGTGCCAGCAGCTTAGGGTCCGCGGGTTCACCCCTCCACTTT,CASSLGSAGSPLHF
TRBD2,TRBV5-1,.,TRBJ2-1,TGCGCCAGCAGCATGACCGGACTAGCGGAATGGCAGTTCTTC,CASSMTGLAEWQFF
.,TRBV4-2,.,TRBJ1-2,TGTGCCAGCAGCCATGGGGGGCCCTATGGCTACACCTTC,CASSHGGPYGYTF
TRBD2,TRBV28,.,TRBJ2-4,TGTGCCAGCAGACTAGCGGGAGGACCCAAGGGAATTCAGTACTTC,CASRLAGGPKGIQYF
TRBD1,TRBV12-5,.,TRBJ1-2,TGTGCTAGTGGTCCTGGTAGGGGGCGCGGGGGCTATGGCTACACCTTC,CASGPGRGRGGYGYTF
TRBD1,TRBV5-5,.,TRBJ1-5,TGTGCCAGCAGCCGACAGGGGTGGCAGCCCCAGCATTTT,CASSRQGWQPQHF
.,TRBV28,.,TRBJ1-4,TGTGCCAGCAGTTTTTATTCAGGGCCTAATGAAAAACTGTTTTTT,CASSFYSGPNEKLFF
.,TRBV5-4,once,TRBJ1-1,TGTGCCAGCAGCTTGGAGGGGGGCGTAAGGACTGAAGCTTTCTTT,CASSLEGGVRTEAFF
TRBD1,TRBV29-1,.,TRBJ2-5,TGCAGCGTTAGACAGGGGTACCAAGAGACCCAGTACTTC,CSVRQGYQETQYF
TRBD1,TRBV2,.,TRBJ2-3,TGTGCCAGCAGCGGACAGGGTTTATCCACAGATACGCAGTATTTT,CASSGQGLSTDTQYF
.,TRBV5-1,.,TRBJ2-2,TGCGCCAGCAGCTTGGGCCAGCCATCCGGGGAGCTGTTTTTT,CASSLGQPSGELFF
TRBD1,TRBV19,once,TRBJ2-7,TGTGCCAGTAGTACGCAGGGACAGGGGGCGCGTCCCTACGAGCAGTACTTC,CASSTQGQGARPYEQYF
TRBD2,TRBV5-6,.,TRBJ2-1,TGTGCCAGCAGCTTGGCCAGGATAGCGGGGCACAATGAGCAGTTCTTC,CASSLARIAGHNEQFF
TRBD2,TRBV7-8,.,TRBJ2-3,TGTGCCAGCAGCCACCGCCCGGGACTAGCGGGGGGGCAAGATACGCAGTATTTT,CASSHRPGLAGGQDTQYF
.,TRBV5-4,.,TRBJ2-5,TGTGCCAGCAGCTTTGGGGTGGGGACCCAGTACTTC,CASSFGVGTQYF
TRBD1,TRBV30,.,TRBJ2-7,TGTGCCTGGACAAAAGACAGGGGGCATTACGAGCAGTACTTC,CAWTKDRGHYEQYF
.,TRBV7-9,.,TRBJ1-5,TGTGCCAGCAGCTTAGAGACAGTAGGGAACAATCAGCCCCAGCATTTT,CASSLETVGNNQPQHF
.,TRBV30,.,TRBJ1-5,TGTGCCTGGAGCATCAGAGGAGAGCATCGCAATCAGCCCCAGCATTTT,CAWSIRGEHRNQPQHF
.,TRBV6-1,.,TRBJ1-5,TGTGCCAGCAGTCCAAGGGACAGCAATCAGCCCCAGCATTTT,CASSPRDSNQPQHF
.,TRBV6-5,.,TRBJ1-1,TGTGCCAGCAGTTACGTGTCAGGAAACACTGAAGCTTTCTTT,CASSYVSGNTEAFF
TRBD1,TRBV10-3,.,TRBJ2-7,TGTGCCATAGCGACTCGACAGGGGGGGGGCTACGAGCAGTACTTC,CAIATRQGGGYEQYF
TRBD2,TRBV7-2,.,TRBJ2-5,TGTGCCAGCAGCTTAGAGGGTGGCGCGGGGGTGGAGACCCAGTACTTC,CASSLEGGAGVETQYF
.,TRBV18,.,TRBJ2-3,TGTGCCAGCTCACCACCCAGCGTGGGCACAGATACGCAGTATTTT,CASSPPSVGTDTQYF
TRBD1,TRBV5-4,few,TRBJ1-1,TGTGCCAGCAGCCCCGGAAGGGGGCGGACTGAAGCTTTCTTT,CASSPGRGRTEAFF
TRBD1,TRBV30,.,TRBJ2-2,TGTGCCTGGAGTACACAGGGGGCGCGAGGGGAGCTGTTTTTT,CAWSTQGARGELFF
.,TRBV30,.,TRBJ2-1,TGTGCCTGGGGCCCTCAGGCCTACAATGAGCAGTTCTTC,CAWGPQAYNEQFF
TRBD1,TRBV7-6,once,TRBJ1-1,TGTGCCAGCAGCTTTCGGCCTCGGGACAGGGCACGCCGGAACACTGAAGCTTTCTTT,CASSFRPRDRARRNTEAFF
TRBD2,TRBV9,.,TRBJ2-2,TGTGCCAGCAGCCCCCTAGCGGGAGGGCCGGGGACCGGGGAGCTGTTTTTT,CASSPLAGGPGTGELFF